This T cell receptor (beta chain) emerged from a study of CD4 and CD8 cells across lung adenocarcinoma regions. This clonotype was picked up many times. MiXCR, run by TCRdb on the PCR reads, gives a single entry per CDR3 protein. The sample holds tens of thousands of distinct CDR3 sequences, around 50% seen once. CDR3 length: 13 amino acids. V was cut by 4 bases and J by 5 bases, with 10 bases left in between. Germline values: CDR1 ENHRY, CDR2 SYGVKD. Donors had localized lung adenocarcinoma, a non-small cell lung cancer. The sample was CD8+ T cells from the center of a lung tumor. The chain has TRBV10-3 and TRBJ2-3, with a weak D call TRBD2 (6 bases). This TCR was recovered from a male donor with lung adenocarcinoma. The CD4 and CD8 labels of this study may be unreliable. In DNA, the CDR3 is TGTGCCATCAGTGGGAGGGGCCTAGATACGCAGTATTTT. This sequence encodes CAISGRGLDTQYF.